Listed below are T cell receptor beta chains from one sample, sequenced in a study of CD4 T cells in relation to SARS-CoV-2 and coronaviruses. Antigens of these TCRs are unknown. Repertoires were generated with immunoSEQ multiplex PCR, while TCRdb's copy carries only in-frame clones and drops some. The table has 30,000 or so clones, roughly 78% seen once. The sequencing sample was made of CD4+ T cells from PBMCs, cultured in vitro. These receptors came from a human donor in good health. Both conserved end residues are part of each CDR3. A D gene is named only where the DNA matches it firmly. Some rows have no size entry. The others give once, few or many, or a class for an expanded clone.

V: TRBV9; D: -; size: -; J: TRBJ2-3; CDR3: CASSVATWATDTQYF; DNA: TGTGCCAGCAGCGTAGCCACCTGGGCCACAGATACGCAGTATTTT
V: TRBV19; D: TRBD2; size: -; J: TRBJ2-2; CDR3: CASTGVGLAGFGELFF; DNA: TGTGCCAGTACTGGGGTGGGACTAGCGGGTTTCGGGGAGCTGTTTTTT
V: TRBV7-2; D: -; size: -; J: TRBJ2-3; CDR3: CASSLGQRSTDTQYF; DNA: TGTGCCAGCAGCTTAGGTCAGCGTAGCACAGATACGCAGTATTTT
V: TRBV18; D: -; size: -; J: TRBJ2-6; CDR3: CASSRFSPDPSGANVLTF; DNA: TGTGCCAGCTCAAGGTTTTCCCCGGATCCCTCTGGGGCCAACGTCCTGACTTTC
V: TRBV7-9; D: -; size: few; J: TRBJ2-1; CDR3: CASSHQVGVYNEQFF; DNA: TGTGCCAGCAGCCACCAAGTAGGCGTTTACAATGAGCAGTTCTTC
V: TRBV5-1; D: TRBD2; size: -; J: TRBJ2-1; CDR3: CASSWGLAGADEQFF; DNA: TGCGCCAGCAGCTGGGGACTAGCGGGGGCGGATGAGCAGTTCTTC
V: TRBV5-1; D: -; size: -; J: TRBJ1-1; CDR3: CASSFNFENTEAFF; DNA: TGCGCCAGCAGCTTTAATTTTGAGAACACTGAAGCTTTCTTT
V: TRBV5-6; D: -; size: once; J: TRBJ1-6; CDR3: CASSLVQGGSPLHF; DNA: TGTGCCAGCAGCTTGGTGCAGGGCGGGTCACCCCTCCACTTT
V: TRBV6-4; D: -; size: -; J: TRBJ2-7; CDR3: CASSSRVGYEQYF; DNA: TGTGCCAGCAGCTCCAGGGTAGGCTACGAGCAGTACTTC
V: TRBV7-2; D: -; size: -; J: TRBJ2-1; CDR3: CASSLPSYNEQFF; DNA: TGTGCCAGCAGCTTACCGAGCTACAATGAGCAGTTCTTC
V: TRBV29-1; D: TRBD2; size: -; J: TRBJ2-2; CDR3: CSVGTSGAGELFF; DNA: TGCAGCGTCGGGACTAGCGGAGCCGGGGAGCTGTTTTTT
V: TRBV6-2/TRBV6-3; D: -; size: -; J: TRBJ2-5; CDR3: CASSTGEGLLRETQYF; DNA: TGTGCCAGCAGCACCGGAGAAGGACTCCTGAGAGAGACCCAGTACTTC
V: TRBV6-6; D: -; size: -; J: TRBJ1-5; CDR3: CASSYHRQPQHF; DNA: TGTGCCAGCAGTTATCATCGGCAGCCCCAGCATTTT
V: TRBV18; D: -; size: once; J: TRBJ2-1; CDR3: CASSPQRIEQFF; DNA: TGTGCCAGCTCACCACAGCGGATAGAGCAGTTCTTC
V: TRBV7-9; D: -; size: -; J: TRBJ1-1; CDR3: CASSSGSLNTEAFF; DNA: TGTGCCAGCAGCTCTGGGAGTTTGAACACTGAAGCTTTCTTT
V: TRBV5-1; D: -; size: -; J: TRBJ1-4; CDR3: CASSQQGYNEKLFF; DNA: TGCGCCAGCAGCCAACAGGGATATAATGAAAAACTGTTTTTT
V: TRBV2; D: -; size: -; J: TRBJ1-2; CDR3: CASSVGQDVYGYTF; DNA: TGTGCCAGCAGTGTCGGTCAGGATGTCTATGGCTACACCTTC
V: TRBV7-8; D: TRBD1; size: few; J: TRBJ1-5; CDR3: CASSPWTGVSNQPQHF; DNA: TGTGCCAGCAGCCCCTGGACAGGGGTGAGCAATCAGCCCCAGCATTTT
V: TRBV11-3; D: -; size: -; J: TRBJ2-1; CDR3: CASSFRVSSYNEQFF; DNA: TGTGCCAGCAGCTTCAGGGTAAGCTCCTACAATGAGCAGTTCTTC
V: TRBV7-6; D: TRBD2; size: few; J: TRBJ2-7; CDR3: CASSLDWTSGQYF; DNA: TGTGCCAGCAGCCTAGACTGGACTAGCGGACAGTACTTC
V: TRBV18; D: -; size: -; J: TRBJ1-3; CDR3: CASSPGIRVSSGNTIYF; DNA: TGTGCCAGCTCACCCGGAATTCGGGTGAGCTCTGGAAACACCATATATTTT
V: TRBV6-5; D: -; size: -; J: TRBJ1-5; CDR3: CATQLTGNQPQHF; DNA: TGTGCCACTCAACTGACGGGCAATCAGCCCCAGCATTTT
V: TRBV6-5; D: -; size: -; J: TRBJ1-3; CDR3: CASRFGLAGNTIYF; DNA: TGTGCCAGCAGGTTCGGGTTAGCTGGAAACACCATATATTTT
V: TRBV30; D: TRBD2; size: -; J: TRBJ2-2; CDR3: CAWSGAGGRTGELFF; DNA: TGTGCCTGGAGTGGGGCGGGAGGGCGGACCGGGGAGCTGTTTTTT
V: TRBV6-4; D: TRBD2; size: -; J: TRBJ2-3; CDR3: CASTRLAGGADTQYF; DNA: TGTGCCAGCACCCGACTAGCGGGAGGCGCAGATACGCAGTATTTT
V: TRBV19; D: TRBD1; size: -; J: TRBJ2-7; CDR3: CASKVAQGAGEQYF; DNA: TGTGCCAGTAAGGTCGCACAGGGGGCCGGCGAGCAGTACTTC
V: TRBV19; D: TRBD1; size: -; J: TRBJ1-1; CDR3: CASSPDRGSTEAFF; DNA: TGTGCCAGTAGCCCGGACAGGGGGAGCACTGAAGCTTTCTTT
V: TRBV27; D: TRBD2; size: -; J: TRBJ2-1; CDR3: CASSLLAGDANEQFF; DNA: TGTGCCAGCAGTCTGCTAGCGGGGGATGCCAATGAGCAGTTCTTC
V: TRBV12-1; D: -; size: once; J: TRBJ2-2; CDR3: CASRWGLAAPKDTGELFF; DNA: TGTGCCAGCAGATGGGGGCTAGCGGCCCCGAAAGACACCGGGGAGCTGTTTTTT
V: TRBV4-2; D: TRBD2; size: -; J: TRBJ2-3; CDR3: CASSRTSGTDTQYF; DNA: TGTGCCAGCAGCCGGACTAGCGGCACAGATACGCAGTATTTT
V: TRBV5-6; D: -; size: few; J: TRBJ1-2; CDR3: CATAQGMGSNYGYTF; DNA: TGTGCCACCGCCCAGGGGATGGGTTCTAACTATGGCTACACCTTC
V: TRBV11-2; D: TRBD1; size: -; J: TRBJ1-1; CDR3: CASSFLTGLAFF; DNA: TGTGCCAGCAGCTTCCTGACAGGGTTAGCTTTCTTT
V: TRBV5-1; D: TRBD1; size: -; J: TRBJ1-5; CDR3: CASSLTGQGTQPQHF; DNA: TGCGCCAGCAGCTTGACGGGACAGGGGACTCAGCCCCAGCATTTT
V: TRBV30; D: TRBD1; size: -; J: TRBJ1-2; CDR3: CAWSGTGSGYTF; DNA: TGTGCCTGGAGCGGGACAGGGAGCGGCTACACCTTC
V: TRBV4-1; D: -; size: -; J: TRBJ1-4; CDR3: CASSPQGLEKLFF; DNA: TGCGCCAGCAGCCCTCAGGGTTTAGAAAAACTGTTTTTT
V: TRBV12-3/TRBV12-4; D: -; size: -; J: TRBJ1-5; CDR3: CASRVSNQPQHF; DNA: TGTGCCAGCCGGGTGAGCAATCAGCCCCAGCATTTT
V: TRBV5-1; D: -; size: -; J: TRBJ2-7; CDR3: CASRGASVISYEQYF; DNA: TGCGCCAGCAGGGGGGCCAGCGTAATCTCCTACGAGCAGTACTTC
V: TRBV9; D: -; size: -; J: TRBJ2-7; CDR3: CASSVGGRDGEEQYF; DNA: TGTGCCAGCAGCGTGGGTGGACGGGATGGGGAAGAGCAGTACTTC
V: TRBV18; D: -; size: -; J: TRBJ2-3; CDR3: CASSPVGATDTQYF; DNA: TGTGCCAGCTCACCCGTCGGGGCCACAGATACGCAGTATTTT
V: TRBV14; D: TRBD2; size: -; J: TRBJ2-7; CDR3: CASSEGLAGRQYF; DNA: TGTGCCAGCAGCGAGGGACTAGCGGGTAGACAGTACTTC